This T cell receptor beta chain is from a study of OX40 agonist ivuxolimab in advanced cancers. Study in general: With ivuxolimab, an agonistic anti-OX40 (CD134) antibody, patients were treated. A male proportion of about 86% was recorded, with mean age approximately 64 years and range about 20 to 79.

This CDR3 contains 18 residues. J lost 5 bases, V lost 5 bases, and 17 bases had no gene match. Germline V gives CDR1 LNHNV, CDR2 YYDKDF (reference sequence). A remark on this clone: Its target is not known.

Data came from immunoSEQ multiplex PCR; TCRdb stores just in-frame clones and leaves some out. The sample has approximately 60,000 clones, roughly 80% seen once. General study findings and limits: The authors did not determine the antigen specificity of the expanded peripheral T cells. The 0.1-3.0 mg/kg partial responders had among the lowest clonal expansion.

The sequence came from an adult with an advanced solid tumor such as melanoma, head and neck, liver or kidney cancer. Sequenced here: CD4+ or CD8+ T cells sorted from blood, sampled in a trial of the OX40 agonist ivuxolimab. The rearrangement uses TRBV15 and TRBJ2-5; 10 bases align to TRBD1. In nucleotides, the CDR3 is TGTGCCACCAGCTCCACACTCGACAGGGGGCGATTCGGCGAGACCCAGTACTTC. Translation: CATSSTLDRGRFGETQYF.